Sequencing of this TCR beta chain was carried out in a study of low-dose radiotherapy and immunotherapy resistance in tumors. Both TCRalpha and TCRbeta chains were reverse transcribed with V-gene-specific primers. Over around 19 PCR cycles, TCRs were amplified from a constant-region primer and V-primer adapter. TCRdb called the reads again in MiXCR, with one record for every CDR3 protein. Among 13,000 to 15,000 distinct CDR3 sequences listed, under 80% were seen once. CDR1 and CDR2 (germline): MNHEY, SVGAGI. Trimming left V 6 bases short and J 0 bases short, with 11 bases between. The CDR3 consists of 15 residues.

The TCR comes from a human donor with advanced metastatic prostate, ovarian, gallbladder or colorectal cancer (not recorded which). This table probably holds off-target reads from a library built for another chain. The chain couples TRBV6-5 to TRBJ2-2; D assignment may be TRBD1 or TRBD2 (6 bases each). CDR3 bases: TGTGCCAGCAGCGGGGGCAGGGCGAACACCGGGGAGCTGTTTTTT. Translation gives CASSGGRANTGELFF.